Listed here is a single TCR beta chain. Its target is not known. This record comes from a study of cytomegalovirus exposure and HLA in healthy donors. Notes on the study in general: Rarity marked most TCR sequences, yet some public TCRs occurred in many donors. High sensitivity and specificity were reportedly achieved when the classifier diagnosed cytomegalovirus status. The study labeled 150 to 200 TCR beta chains cytomegalovirus-associated.

The protocol was immunoSEQ multiplex PCR, while the TCRdb copy is restricted to in-frame clones and leaves out a portion. The sample contains fewer than 200,000 clones, about nine tenths of which appear only once. Sequencing was carried out using PBMCs. The clonotype was recovered from a man between 18 and 35 years old in good health and CMV-seropositive.

CDR3 loop: CASSFGQGKTYEQYF. For the CDR3, the DNA is TGTGCCAGCAGTTTTGGACAGGGTAAGACTTACGAGCAGTACTTC. The chain carries TRBV28 and TRBJ2-7; 8 bases agree with TRBD1. After removal of 3 bases from V and 4 bases from J, the junction contained 8 bases not matched to a gene. Looked up from germline, CDR1 is MDHEN and CDR2 is SYDVKM. This CDR3 has 15 amino acids.